This T cell receptor (beta chain) was found in a study of T cells after yellow fever vaccination. Points from the study as a whole: A small proportion of clonotypes was detected in both the CD4 and CD8 compartments.

In the case of this clonotype: Antigen unknown.

Trimming cost V 2 bases and J 5 bases, with 12 bases left between them. Germline values: CDR1 DFQATT, CDR2 SNEGSKA (reference sequence). The CDR3 contains 13 residues. A single record per CDR3 protein comes from TCRdb applying MiXCR to the 5' RACE reads. This table holds approximately 580,000 distinct CDR3 sequences, roughly a sixth found once. The source was PBMCs, collected 5 to 6 days after the first yellow fever vaccination. The rearrangement uses TRBV20-1 and TRBJ1-2; D gene ambiguous. This sequence was found in a man between 18 and 35 years old who received the YFV17D yellow fever vaccine. CDR3 nucleotide sequence: TGCAGTGCTAGACCCCTGGGGAGTTATGGCTACACCTTC. Encoded protein: CSARPLGSYGYTF.